A few counts support the clone carrying this TCR beta chain. Its specificity is unknown. Other DNA variants within this sample encode the same CDR3. CDR1 KGHSH and CDR2 LQKENI come from the germline V gene. The ends were cut back, 3 bases at V and 0 bases at J, with 5 bases in the middle. The CDR3 totals 13 residues. This sample is drawn from a study of shared clonotypes between healthy human individuals. The overall study: In total, the donors were a couple of women and a few men aged 18 to 49. Each donor's CD4 naive and CD4 memory cells filled three plates apiece, CD8 naive two, and CD8 memory one.

Sequencing used immunoSEQ multiplex PCR; TCRdb keeps in-frame clones, though not all of them. The profile shows 2 million to 3 million clones, approximately 92% of them singletons. General study findings and limits: On the whole, naive subsets had larger estimated richness than memory subsets had. Despite large depth, sorted-subset datasets appeared incompletely sequenced.

The clonotype was recovered from a man younger than 30 in good health. The sequencing input was naive CD4+ T cells sorted from blood. Stated subset: CD45RA+ positively selected. The chain employs TRBV18 and TRBJ1-1; D is uncertain. The CDR3 loop is CASSPEMNTEAFF. CDR3 coding DNA: TGTGCCAGCTCACCTGAGATGAACACTGAAGCTTTCTTT.